The TCR beta chain under discussion was sequenced for a study of shared clonotypes between healthy human individuals (dated by TCRdb to 2018 to 2020). About the full investigation: A couple of women and three men aged 18 to 49 years were included in the cohort. Per donor, three plates each were used for CD4 naive and CD4 memory, two for CD8 naive, and one for CD8 memory. To estimate repertoire size and how much clonotype sharing occurs between individuals, the study deeply sequenced the blood TCR repertoires of five healthy adults. Libraries were prepared and TCR repertoires were sequenced by different laboratories using diverse techniques, in order to increase sequencing depth and limit assay-specific biases. Leukapheresis yielded between about 0.9 and 8.9 billion PBMCs per donor. Results and caveats for the whole study, not just this receptor: Incomplete sequencing was indicated by rarefaction of sorted-subset datasets, despite the large sequencing depth. Compared with non-shared clonotypes, clonotypes shared by all four sorted-subset donors had higher generation probabilities. Based on pairwise subsampling, the degree of clonotype sharing among donors was expected to be affected by sequencing depth. Sharing across a few donors was observed for around 5% of naive CD4, over 3% of naive CD8, over 2% of memory CD4, and over 0.3% of memory CD8 clonotypes. Because the study included only a small number of donors, the genetic and exposure-history diversity represented was limited. Estimated clonotype richness was generally larger for naive than for memory subsets. Sampling was restricted to blood, and TCR repertoires in tissues likely differ from the TCR repertoires found in blood.

Donors were healthy HIV-negative adults with no recently reported acute infections or vaccinations. Every donor was a Caucasian adult residing in Nashville, Tennessee, USA. CD4+ T cells were enriched through magnetic negative selection, after which naive cells were positively selected on CD45RA and the remaining negative fraction served as the memory subset. After blood collection by leukapheresis, PBMCs were isolated using Ficoll-Histopaque density gradient centrifugation and then cryopreserved in the vapor phase of liquid nitrogen. Analytical flow cytometry was used to check the purity and quantity of every magnetically sorted T cell population. Genomic DNA was isolated from each sorted fraction and quantified by UV absorbance on a Nanodrop 2000c. Using the deep immunoSEQ assay, TCR CDR3 regions were amplified from genomic DNA by multiplex PCR. Genomic DNA extracted from each cell subset was distributed evenly over all wells of several immunoSEQ 96-well plates, and each plate served as one replicate. For sorted subsets, each replicate PCR was loaded with 200 ng genomic DNA, equivalent to 25,000 to 30,000 T cell genomes. Purified libraries were quantified with a Qubit 3.0 fluorometer, sized on a Bioanalyzer 2100, and re-quantified with the KAPA Library Quantification kit. A separate single-read 150-cycle Illumina NextSeq 550 flow cell was used to sequence each immunoSEQ 96-well plate. In the paper's pipeline: Because the immunoSEQ output held only junctional sequences and lacked quality scores, the filtering could not match the filtering applied to full-length reads. To assign V/J genes and CDR3, sequences were annotated using PyIR, a Python wrapper for IgBLAST v1.9, with IMGT germline references. Any read was removed if the V/J assignment was weak (E-value above 1e-6), the CDR3 was missing, or the read contained stop codons, out-of-frame junctions, or ambiguous translated residues. A V3J clonotype was defined by an identical inferred V gene, J gene, and CDR3 amino acid sequence. To compute the percentage overlap between repertoires, the number of shared unique clonotypes was divided by the size of the smaller repertoire. Richness of each repertoire was evaluated using RTK rarefaction, the Chao1 estimator, and Recon v2.1 estimates of unobserved clonotypes. Generation probabilities were computed with OLGA for all TCRbeta clonotypes obtained by the gDNA method from four donors. Held by TCRdb, this immuneACCESS table contains in-frame sequences only and omits some clones. Under half of the omission traces to an unresolved V gene where checked; the cause of the rest is unknown. Clonal size and the V and J genes are those of that table, whereas D and trimming came from the DNA. Within this sample are about 1 million clones, with approximately 70% of them counted one time only. The biggest ten clones account for approximately 1.5% of the sample.

This clone was counted only a few times. Its specific antigen is unknown. Nothing much larger sits one base from this clone, and base qualities are not available. The CDR3 numbers 15 residues from cysteine through phenylalanine. CDR3 DNA is the only sequence kept; it has 45 bases, read in frame from the first base. V was cut back by 2 bases and J by 9 bases, leaving a gap of 20 bases between them. CDR1 and CDR2, per the germline V gene, are SGHTA and FQGNSA. Sample: memory CD4+ T cells sorted from blood. The cell subset or site label on this specimen signifies: CD45RA-negative fraction. This TCR was sampled from a man younger than 30 in good health. The V and J genes are TRBV7-2 and TRBJ2-7, with a tentative D call of TRBD1 or TRBD2, each matching 6 bases. The encoded CDR3 is CASSLQVGGRDVQYF. The sequence in DNA is TGTGCCAGCAGCTTACAAGTAGGGGGGCGTGATGTGCAGTACTTC.